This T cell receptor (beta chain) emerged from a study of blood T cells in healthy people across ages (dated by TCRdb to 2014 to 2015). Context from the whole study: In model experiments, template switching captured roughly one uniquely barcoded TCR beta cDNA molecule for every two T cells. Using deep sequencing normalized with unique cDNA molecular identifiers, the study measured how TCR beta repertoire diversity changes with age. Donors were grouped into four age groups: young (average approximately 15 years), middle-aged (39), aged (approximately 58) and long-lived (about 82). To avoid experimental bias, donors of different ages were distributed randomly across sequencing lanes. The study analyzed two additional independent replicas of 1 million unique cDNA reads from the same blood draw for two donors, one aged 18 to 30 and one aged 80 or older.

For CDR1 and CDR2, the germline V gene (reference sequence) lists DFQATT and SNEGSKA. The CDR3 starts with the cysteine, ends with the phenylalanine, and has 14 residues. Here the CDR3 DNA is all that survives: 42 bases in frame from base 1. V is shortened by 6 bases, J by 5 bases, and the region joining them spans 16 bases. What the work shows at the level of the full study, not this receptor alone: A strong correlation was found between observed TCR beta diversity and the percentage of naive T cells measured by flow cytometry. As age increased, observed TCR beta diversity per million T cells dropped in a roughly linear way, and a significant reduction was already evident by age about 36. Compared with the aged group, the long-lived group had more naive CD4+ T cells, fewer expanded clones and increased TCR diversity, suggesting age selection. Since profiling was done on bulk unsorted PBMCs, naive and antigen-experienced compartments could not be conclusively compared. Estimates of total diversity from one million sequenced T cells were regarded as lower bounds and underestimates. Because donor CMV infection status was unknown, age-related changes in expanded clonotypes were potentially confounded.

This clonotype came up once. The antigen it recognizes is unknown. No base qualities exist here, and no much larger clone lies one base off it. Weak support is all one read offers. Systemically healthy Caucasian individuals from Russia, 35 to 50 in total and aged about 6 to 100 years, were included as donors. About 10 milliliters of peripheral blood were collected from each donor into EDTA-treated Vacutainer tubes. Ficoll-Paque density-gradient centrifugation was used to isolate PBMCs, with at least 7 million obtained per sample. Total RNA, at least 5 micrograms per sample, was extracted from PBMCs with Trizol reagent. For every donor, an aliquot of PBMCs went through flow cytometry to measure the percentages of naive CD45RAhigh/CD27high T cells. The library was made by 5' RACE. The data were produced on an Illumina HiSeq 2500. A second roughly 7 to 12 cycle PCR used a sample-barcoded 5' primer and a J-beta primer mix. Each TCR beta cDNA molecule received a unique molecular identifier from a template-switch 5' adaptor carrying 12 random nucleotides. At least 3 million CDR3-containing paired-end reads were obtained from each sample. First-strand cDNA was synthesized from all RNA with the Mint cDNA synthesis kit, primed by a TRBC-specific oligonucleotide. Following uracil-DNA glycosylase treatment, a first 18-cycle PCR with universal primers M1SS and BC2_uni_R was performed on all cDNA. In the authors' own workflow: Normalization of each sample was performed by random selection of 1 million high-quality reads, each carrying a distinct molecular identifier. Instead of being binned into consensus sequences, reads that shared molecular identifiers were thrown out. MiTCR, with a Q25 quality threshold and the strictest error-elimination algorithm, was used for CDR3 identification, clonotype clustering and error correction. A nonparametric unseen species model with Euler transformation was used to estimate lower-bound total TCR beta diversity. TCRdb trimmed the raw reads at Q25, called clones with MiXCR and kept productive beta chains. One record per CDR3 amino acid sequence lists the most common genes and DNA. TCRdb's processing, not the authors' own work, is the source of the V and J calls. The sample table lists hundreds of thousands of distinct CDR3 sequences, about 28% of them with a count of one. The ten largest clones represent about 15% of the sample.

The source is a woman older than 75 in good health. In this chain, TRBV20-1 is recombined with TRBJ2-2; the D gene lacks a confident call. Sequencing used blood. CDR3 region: CSARSPTLTGELFF. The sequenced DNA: TGCAGTGCGCGTAGTCCGACTTTGACCGGGGAGCTGTTTTTT.